The present TCR beta chain was sequenced within a study of blood T cell repertoires in COVID-19. TCRdb keeps only in-frame clones here, not all; method: immunoSEQ multiplex PCR. The table records about 89,000 clones, approximately 80% of them present only once. V was clipped by 0 bases and J by 6 bases, with 4 bases between them. The CDR3 consists of 12 residues. Sequenced input: peripheral blood. This TCR derives from a human donor in a cohort sampled during active COVID-19. The genes are TRBV12-3 or TRBV12-4 and TRBJ2-3; D gene unclear. The CDR3 sequence is CASSLAQDTQYF. The CDR3 nucleotides are TGTGCCAGCAGTTTAGCGCAGGATACGCAGTATTTT.